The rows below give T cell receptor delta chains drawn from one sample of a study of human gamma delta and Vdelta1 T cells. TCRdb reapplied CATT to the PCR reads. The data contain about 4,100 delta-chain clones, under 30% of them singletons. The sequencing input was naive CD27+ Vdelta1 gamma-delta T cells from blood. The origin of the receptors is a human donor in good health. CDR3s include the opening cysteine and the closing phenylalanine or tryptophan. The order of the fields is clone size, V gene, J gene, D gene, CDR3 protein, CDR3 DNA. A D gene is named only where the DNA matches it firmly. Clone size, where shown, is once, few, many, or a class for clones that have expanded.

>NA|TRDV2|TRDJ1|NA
CATRGAHTDKLIF
TGTGCCACGAGGGGGGCCCACACCGATAAACTCATCTTT
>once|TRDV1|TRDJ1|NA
CALGELNGGMPFTDKLIF
TGTGCTCTTGGGGAACTGAACGGTGGGATGCCGTTCACCGATAAACTCATCTTT
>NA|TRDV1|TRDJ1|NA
CAFRYTDKLIF
TGTGCGTTCAGGTACACCGATAAACTCATCTTT
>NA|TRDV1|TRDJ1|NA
CALGEMRPSLQVDTLGGPRVIDKLIF
TGTGCTCTTGGGGAAATGCGGCCTTCCCTACAAGTGGATACACTAGGTGGTCCCCGAGTAATCGATAAACTCATCTTT
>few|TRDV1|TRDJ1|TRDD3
CALGEKPTANSVGDTVGSDKLIF
TGTGCTCTTGGGGAAAAACCTACCGCGAACTCTGTGGGGGATACAGTAGGGTCTGATAAACTCATCTTT
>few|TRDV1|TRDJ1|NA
CALGAWPSLHYTDKLIF
TGTGCTCTTGGTGCCTGGCCTTCCCTGCACTACACCGATAAACTCATCTTT
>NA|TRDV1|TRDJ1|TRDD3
CALGELGWIPTPYWGIRSYTDKLIF
TGTGCTCTTGGGGAGCTTGGATGGATCCCGACCCCGTACTGGGGGATACGGAGCTACACCGATAAACTCATCTTT
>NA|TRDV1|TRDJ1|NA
CALGELRPPYPLPPVYTDKLIF
TGTGCTCTTGGGGAACTTCGTCCCCCTTACCCACTCCCCCCGGTCTACACCGATAAACTCATCTTT
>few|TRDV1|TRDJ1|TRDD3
CALGVLPPLNWGIKTDKLIF
TGTGCCCTCGGGGTCCTTCCACCCTTGAACTGGGGGATAAAGACCGATAAACTCATCTTT
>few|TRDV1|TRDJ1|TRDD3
CALGELRAGGYAYPHADKLIF
TGTGCTCTTGGGGAACTCCGGGCTGGGGGATACGCGTATCCCCATGCGGATAAACTCATCTTT